The sequence of this TCR beta chain was determined in a study of CD4 and CD8 cells across lung adenocarcinoma regions. Samples came from patients with localized non-small cell lung adenocarcinoma. Trimming cost V 3 bases and J 8 bases, with 13 bases left between them. Germline CDR1 MNHNS, CDR2 SASEGT. CDR3 length: 14 residues. This clonotype was counted many times. TCRdb re-called the PCR reads with MiXCR, one entry per CDR3 protein. Here the sample spans several thousand distinct CDR3 sequences, approximately 54% being singletons. The sequencing sample was made of CD8+ T cells from the center of a lung tumor. The V call is TRBV6-1, the J call TRBJ1-4, with D maybe TRBD1 (5 bases). This receptor was taken from a male donor with lung adenocarcinoma. The CD4 and CD8 labels of this study may be unreliable. The chain's CDR3 is CASSDGGAGEKLFF. CDR3 nucleotide sequence: TGTGCCAGCAGTGACGGAGGGGCGGGGGAAAAACTGTTTTTT.